Following are 31 T cell receptor beta chains from one sample sequenced in a study of T cells in Graves' hyperthyroidism and ophthalmopathy. The investigators amplified TCR beta CDR3 regions from RNA transcripts. Researchers ran a first-round RT-PCR on the TCR CDR3 using the HTBI primer set. MiXCR, applied by TCRdb to the multiplex PCR reads, yields one record per CDR3 protein. The table records around 340,000 distinct CDR3 sequences, over 15% of them present only once. The sample was blood. These receptors all come from a woman aged 45-65 years with Graves' hyperthyroidism.

This clonotype appeared many times. The gene calls are TRBV7-9 and TRBJ2-1; 11 nucleotides align to TRBD2. Germline lookup yields CDR1 SEHNR and CDR2 FQNEAQ (reference sequence). After removal of 6 bases from V and 8 bases from J, the junction contained 9 bases not matched to a gene. The CDR3 is made up of 15 amino acids. The CDR3 coding sequence is TGTGCCAGCAGTTTTGGAGTAGCGGGAGGGCATGAGCAGTTCTTC. It yields the protein CASSFGVAGGHEQFF.

This clonotype has at least ten counts. An end of the junction does not agree with germline; a read error may underlie this. In DNA form, the CDR3 reads TGTGCCAGCAGCCGAATAGCGGGAGTTAACTCCGACGAGCAGTACTTC. It is translated as CASSRIAGVNSDEQYF. The chain couples TRBV7-8 to TRBJ2-7; 9 bases map to TRBD2. The CDR3 is 16 amino acids. Germline CDR1 SGHVS, CDR2 FQNEAQ. Looking up the rest from reference TRBV7-8 and TRBJ2-7 gives the full variable domain: GAGVSQSPRYKVAKRGQDVALRCDPISGHVSLFWYQQALGQGPEFLTYFQNEAQLDKSGLPSDRFFAERPEGSVSTLKIQRTQQEDSAVYLCASSRIAGVNSDEQYFGPGTRLTVT.

This clonotype was found many times. The V gene is TRBV2, the J gene TRBJ1-1; the D gene is possibly TRBD1 (6 bases). This CDR3 has 15 residues. The germline V gene has CDR1 SNHLY and CDR2 FYNNEI. The V end lost 4 bases, the J end lost 2 bases, and 14 bases lay between the germline ends. CDR3 DNA: TGTGCCAGCAGTGGTCTGGGGGCGCCTAACACTGAAGCTTTCTTT. Amino acids: CASSGLGAPNTEAFF.

This chain uses TRBV7-8 with TRBJ1-2; 7 bases align to TRBD1. J was trimmed by 5 bases and V by 1 base; bases with no gene match: 7. Per the germline V gene, CDR1 is SGHVS and CDR2 is FQNEAQ. The CDR3 has 15 residues. As DNA, the CDR3 is TGTGCCAGCAGCTTAGAAATCGGGACAGATTATGGCTACACCTTC. Its translation is CASSLEIGTDYGYTF.

The genes are TRBV9 and TRBJ1-1; 8 nucleotides align to TRBD1. From germline, CDR1 is SGDLS and CDR2 YYNGEE. J gave up 4 bases and V 3 bases, and 8 bases lay outside the gene matches. The CDR3 is 15 amino acids. CDR3 sequence (DNA): TGTGCCAGCAGCGAACAGGGGGAGTTAGGCACTGAAGCTTTCTTT. It is translated as CASSEQGELGTEAFF.

The chain recombines TRBV6-1 with TRBJ2-7; the match to TRBD2 covers 7 bases. Germline V CDR1 and CDR2: MNHNS, SASEGT. The ends lost 6 bases at V and 1 base at J; junction bases unmatched: 6. This CDR3 region has 14 residues. The CDR3 coding sequence is TGTGCCAGCAGCGGACTAGTGGGTTCCTACGAGCAGTACGTC. It yields the protein CASSGLVGSYEQYV.

At least ten counts were recorded for this clonotype. The CDR3 reads CASNRGEQETQYF. For the CDR3, the DNA is TGTGCCAGCAACAGGGGGGAGCAAGAGACCCAGTACTTC. The V call is TRBV28, the J call TRBJ2-5, with 8 bases identical to TRBD1. This CDR3 is 13 amino acids long. J was trimmed by 2 bases and V by 7 bases; bases with no gene match: 3. Germline loops: CDR1 MDHEN, CDR2 SYDVKM.

This clonotype was observed a few times. The chain carries TRBV7-2 and TRBJ1-2, with D possibly being TRBD1 (5 bases). The CDR3 extends over 15 amino acids. In germline, CDR1 is SGHTA, CDR2 FQGNSA. The germline V and J ends were trimmed by 1 base and 1 base, with 10 bases remaining between them. This chain's CDR3 is CASSLGGLNNYGYTF. Written as DNA, the CDR3 is TGTGCCAGCAGCTTAGGGGGCCTGAATAACTATGGCTACACCTTC.

Only a few counts were recorded for this clonotype. The CDR3 protein is CASSMNREDTEAFF. For the CDR3, the DNA is TGTGCCAGTAGTATGAACAGGGAGGACACTGAAGCTTTCTTT. The J gene is TRBJ1-1, the V gene TRBV19; D is possibly TRBD1 (6 bases). The CDR3 has 14 amino acids. The germline gives CDR1 LNHDA, CDR2 SQIVND (reference sequence). The ends were cut back, 3 bases at V and 3 bases at J, with 11 bases in the middle.

This clonotype was seen more than once but under ten times. The chain has TRBV20-1 and TRBJ2-3; the D gene is possibly TRBD2 (6 bases). Trimming removed 0 bases from V and 4 bases from J, with 11 bases in between. Germline CDR1 and CDR2: DFQATT and SNEGSKA (reference sequence). This CDR3 region has 14 residues. The chain's CDR3 is CSARDASVSDTQYF. CDR3 nucleotide sequence: TGCAGTGCTAGAGATGCTAGCGTCTCAGATACGCAGTATTTT.

In DNA, the CDR3 is TGTGCCATCAGTGAGTCCGGGGGAGAAGAGACCCAGTACTTC. Translating gives CAISESGGEETQYF. The chain joins TRBV10-3 to TRBJ2-5, with D possibly TRBD2 on 6 matching bases. Trimming took 0 bases from V and 3 from J, leaving 8 bases between them. CDR1 and CDR2 from the germline V gene are ENHRY and SYGVKD. The CDR3 is 14 amino acids.

This chain links TRBV7-9 with TRBJ1-2; 7 bases match TRBD1. V lost 2 bases, J lost 8 bases, and 11 bases stayed unmatched. The length of the CDR3 is 15 residues. Germline loops: CDR1 SEHNR, CDR2 FQNEAQ (reference sequence). The CDR3 bases are TGTGCCAGCAGCTTAAGCCCCGGACAGGTGAGGGGCTACACCTTC. Translation gives CASSLSPGQVRGYTF. Variable domain in full (rest from reference TRBV7-9 and TRBJ1-2): DTGVSQNPRHKITKRGQNVTFRCDPISEHNRLYWYRQTLGQGPEFLTYFQNEAQLEKSRLLSDRFSAERPKGSFSTLEIQRTEQGDSAMYLCASSLSPGQVRGYTFGSGTRLTVV.

This clonotype was counted between two and nine times. The chain joins TRBV20-1 to TRBJ2-5; no clear D gene. The CDR3 has 14 residues. V was pared by 3 bases and J by 2 bases, with 13 bases between. CDR1 is DFQATT, CDR2 SNEGSKA, per germline (reference sequence). The DNA of the CDR3 is TGCAGTGCTAGGGGCCAGCTTCTACAAGAGACCCAGTACTTC. It codes for CSARGQLLQETQYF.

This clonotype has ten or more counts. The rearrangement links TRBV5-1 to TRBJ1-5; 8 bases match TRBD1. The CDR3 is 17 amino acids. Germline V gene sequence: CDR1 SGHRS, CDR2 YFSETQ. V gave up 4 bases and J gave up 4 bases; unmatched junction bases: 13. CDR3 protein: CASSGGRGTGQNQPQHF. In nucleotides, the CDR3 is TGCGCCAGCAGCGGAGGTAGAGGGACAGGCCAAAATCAGCCCCAGCATTTT.

This clonotype was counted many times. One junction end disagrees with the germline gene, perhaps due to a read error. V usage is TRBV2 and J usage is TRBJ2-5, with D possibly TRBD2 on 6 matching bases. The CDR3 is made up of 13 amino acids. Germline V gene sequence: CDR1 SNHLY, CDR2 FYNNEI. The CDR3 DNA reads TGTGCCAGCAATGAACGGGGGAGGGAGACCCAGTACTTC. Residues: CASNERGRETQYF.

The chain has TRBV6-2 or TRBV6-3 and TRBJ2-1; no reliable D call. Trimming shortened V by 7 bases and J by 0 bases, and 10 bases separated the two germline ends. The CDR3 length is 14 residues. The germline V gene has CDR1 MNHEY and CDR2 SVGEGT. The CDR3 loop reads CASTRDRSYNEQFF. As DNA, the CDR3 is TGTGCCAGCACCCGCGATCGCTCCTACAATGAGCAGTTCTTC.

This clonotype was seen a handful of times. The genes are TRBV6-5 and TRBJ2-3; D may correspond to TRBD1 or TRBD2 (6 bases each). This CDR3 region has 13 residues. From germline, CDR1 is MNHEY and CDR2 SVGAGI. V was trimmed by 2 bases and J by 6 bases, leaving 9 bases between them. CDR3: CASSYRGVDTQYF. The CDR3, as DNA: TGTGCCAGCAGTTACAGGGGGGTCGATACGCAGTATTTT.

The chain is built from TRBV27 and TRBJ1-2; D may be TRBD1 (6 bases). From germline, CDR1 is MNHEY and CDR2 SMNVEV (reference sequence). The CDR3 runs to 18 residues. V was pared by 3 bases and J by 0 bases, with 20 bases between. The CDR3 DNA sequence: TGTGCCAGCAGTTTGGTGGGGTCCAGAGGGGGTACTAACTATGGCTACACCTTC. It specifies CASSLVGSRGGTNYGYTF.

This clonotype turned up a few times. The J gene is TRBJ2-1, the V gene TRBV28, with 8 bases matching TRBD2. This CDR3 has 16 amino acids. With V trimmed by 6 bases and J by 5 bases, 12 bases remained unmatched. Germline values: CDR1 MDHEN, CDR2 SYDVKM. CDR3 nucleotides: TGTGCCAGCAGCCAACGGGAGGGGTCATGGAACAATGAGCAGTTCTTC. Encoded protein: CASSQREGSWNNEQFF.

This clonotype occurred many times. The chain couples TRBV27 to TRBJ1-2, with D tentatively TRBD1 (6 bases). This CDR3 has 13 amino acids. From germline, CDR1 is MNHEY and CDR2 SMNVEV (reference sequence). Trimming shortened V by 4 bases and J by 8 bases, and 14 bases separated the two germline ends. CDR3 in DNA: TGTGCCAGCAGTTACGACAGGATGAGGGGCTACACCTTC. It is translated as CASSYDRMRGYTF.

This clonotype was seen only a few times. This chain uses TRBV9 with TRBJ2-3; D is perhaps TRBD1 (8 bases). The CDR3 totals 15 residues. Germline V gene sequence: CDR1 SGDLS, CDR2 YYNGEE. Trimming removed 3 bases at V and 3 bases at J, with 14 bases between. The DNA of the CDR3 is TGTGCCAGCAGCGGGAAACAGGGGGGGACAGATACGCAGTATTTT. It translates to CASSGKQGGTDTQYF.

This clonotype occurred a few times. CDR3: CASSSGTGREQYF. The CDR3 DNA is TGTGCCAGCAGTTCAGGGACAGGTCGCGAGCAGTACTTC. The rearrangement links TRBV27 to TRBJ2-7; TRBD1 aligns across 8 bases. V lost 4 bases to trimming and J lost 6 bases; unmatched junction nucleotides: 5. Germline lookup yields CDR1 MNHEY and CDR2 SMNVEV (reference sequence). CDR3 length equals 13 residues.

This clonotype was counted ten times or more. The V call is TRBV29-1, the J call TRBJ2-3; 7 bases are a match to TRBD2. The junction had 10 bases not matched to a gene; V was cut back by 7 bases and J by 6 bases. The germline V gene has CDR1 SQVTM and CDR2 ANQGSEA. The length of the CDR3 is 13 residues. CDR3 in amino acids: CSGCGSSGDTQYF. The CDR3 nucleotides read TGCAGCGGTTGCGGGAGCTCTGGTGATACGCAGTATTTT.

In this sample, this clonotype turned up a few times. V usage is TRBV12-5 and J usage is TRBJ2-3; TRBD1 matches at 10 bases. Losses at the gene ends were 3 bases for V and 4 bases for J; bases not matched to a gene: 1. The V gene's germline CDR1 is LGHNT and CDR2 FRNRAP. This CDR3 is 14 amino acids long. This CDR3 reads CASGLGQGADTQYF. The CDR3 nucleotides read TGTGCTAGTGGTTTAGGACAGGGGGCAGATACGCAGTATTTT.

The V and J genes are TRBV7-9 and TRBJ1-2; no clear D gene. Looked up from germline, CDR1 is SEHNR and CDR2 is FQNEAQ (reference sequence). The CDR3 sequence is 14 residues long. Trimming shortened V by 5 bases and J by 4 bases, and 14 bases separated the two germline ends. CDR3 DNA: TGTGCCAGCAGCGGGAGCGCCTTAGCCTATGGCTACACCTTC. Its protein is CASSGSALAYGYTF.

This clonotype was picked up many times. The chain links TRBV6-1 to TRBJ2-7; D tentatively fits TRBD1 or TRBD2 (5 bases each). The ends were cut back, 5 bases at V and 0 bases at J, with 17 bases in the middle. The V gene's germline CDR1 is MNHNS and CDR2 SASEGT. The CDR3 is 16 residues long. The CDR3 DNA reads as TGTGCCAGCAGTTATCCCGGGACCGATGGCTCCTACGAGCAGTACTTC. Protein product: CASSYPGTDGSYEQYF.

The chain has TRBV6-5 and TRBJ2-7, with D perhaps matching TRBD1 or TRBD2 (6 bases each). The V and J ends lost 5 bases and 3 bases respectively, with 17 bases between them. The germline CDR1 and CDR2 sequences are MNHEY and SVGAGI. This CDR3 comprises 15 residues. This chain's CDR3 is CASSNLDGGFYEQYV. The CDR3 coding sequence is TGTGCCAGCAGTAACTTAGACGGGGGCTTCTACGAGCAGTACGTC.

This clonotype was observed many times. This rearrangement joins TRBV7-9 to TRBJ2-1; 10 bases agree with TRBD2. V dropped 2 bases and J dropped 6; count of bases not matched to a gene: 4. CDR1 and CDR2 (germline): SEHNR, FQNEAQ (reference sequence). This CDR3 contains 15 residues. In DNA, the CDR3 is TGTGCCAGCAGCTTAACAGCGGGAGGGCCCAATGAGCAGTTCTTC. Its protein product is CASSLTAGGPNEQFF. Filled out from reference TRBV7-9 and TRBJ2-1, the complete variable domain reads DTGVSQNPRHKITKRGQNVTFRCDPISEHNRLYWYRQTLGQGPEFLTYFQNEAQLEKSRLLSDRFSAERPKGSFSTLEIQRTEQGDSAMYLCASSLTAGGPNEQFFGPGTRLTVL.

A few counts support this clonotype. The V call is TRBV27, the J call TRBJ1-6, with 9 nucleotides matching TRBD1. After removal of 6 bases from V and 6 bases from J, the junction contained 6 bases not matched to a gene. This CDR3 is built from 15 residues. Germline CDR1 reads MNHEY; CDR2 reads SMNVEV (reference sequence). The CDR3 region has the DNA TGTGCCAGCAGAGCACAGGGGGCTGGTAATTCACCCCTCCACTTT. Its protein product is CASRAQGAGNSPLHF.

The table lists this clonotype with a few counts. This chain connects TRBV12-3 or TRBV12-4 to TRBJ1-2; TRBD1 matches 12 bases. The CDR3 spans 12 residues. V lost 6 bases and J lost 11; bases outside the gene matches: 4. CDR3 in DNA: TGTGCCAGCAGAGGGACAGGGGGCGGGTACACCTTC. It specifies CASRGTGGGYTF.

In its sample, this clonotype was seen many times. J is TRBJ2-5 and V is TRBV27, with TRBD2 matching over 12 bases. Germline V CDR1 and CDR2: MNHEY, SMNVEV (reference sequence). The V segment lost 3 bases and the J segment 5 bases; nucleotides outside the gene matches: 4. The CDR3 contains 15 residues. CDR3 bases: TGTGCCAGCAGTTTTACTAGCGGGGGGTCGGAGACCCAGTACTTC. This codes for CASSFTSGGSETQYF.